These 9 T cell receptor beta chains were sequenced from one sample in a study of OX40 agonist ivuxolimab in advanced cancers. Here immunoSEQ multiplex PCR was the method, and the copy in TCRdb shows in-frame clones only, minus some. The sample yields 45,000 or so clones, 84% seen once. Sequencing used CD4+ or CD8+ T cells sorted from blood, obtained in a trial of the OX40 agonist ivuxolimab. The receptors shown here come from an adult with an advanced solid tumor such as melanoma, head and neck, liver or kidney cancer.

This chain joins TRBV16 and TRBJ2-7; D uncertain. Germline CDR1 reads KGHSY; CDR2 reads FQNENV. Trimming removed 0 bases from V and 6 bases from J, with 12 bases in between. The CDR3 loop spans 14 amino acids. CDR3 sequence: CASSQSVWEGEQYF. CDR3 bases: TGTGCCAGCAGCCAATCGGTCTGGGAAGGCGAGCAGTACTTC.

This rearrangement joins TRBV5-5 to TRBJ1-2; D call uncertain. V lost 3 bases to trimming and J lost 4 bases, with 13 bases between them. Germline CDR1 SGHKS, CDR2 YYEKEE (reference sequence). The CDR3 contains 14 residues. CDR3 nucleotides: TGTGCCAGCAGCTCCGACGTGGCCGGCTATGGCTACACCTTC. As protein: CASSSDVAGYGYTF.

V gene TRBV7-9 combines with J gene TRBJ2-2, with 14 bases identical to TRBD2. This CDR3 is 16 amino acids long. Germline trimming cut 5 bases from V and 5 bases from J; bases unmatched to any gene: 4. The V gene's germline CDR1 is SEHNR and CDR2 FQNEAQ (reference sequence). The CDR3 DNA follows: TGTGCCAGCAGCCTCGGGACTAGCGGGAGTACCGGGGAGCTGTTTTTT. Protein product: CASSLGTSGSTGELFF.

This chain connects TRBV11-3 to TRBJ2-7; 7 bases match TRBD1. CDR3 length: 14 amino acids. Per germline, CDR1 SGHNT and CDR2 YENEEA. V lost 5 bases, J lost 3 bases, and 7 bases stayed unmatched. The CDR3 coding sequence is TGTGCCAGCAGCCCCCGGGACAGAATCTACGAGCAGTACTTC. The encoded protein is CASSPRDRIYEQYF.

The chain is built from TRBV6-6 and TRBJ2-6; possibly TRBD2 for D (6 bases). CDR1 is MNHNY and CDR2 is SVGAGI in the germline V gene (reference sequence). V dropped 2 bases and J dropped 2 bases, with 7 bases sitting between them. The CDR3 has 15 residues. CDR3 loop: CASSYREAGANVLTF. DNA for the CDR3: TGTGCCAGCAGTTACAGGGAGGCTGGGGCCAACGTCCTGACTTTC.

This chain joins TRBV5-5 and TRBJ2-5; 11 positions agree with TRBD2. The CDR3 contains 15 residues. Germline values: CDR1 SGHKS, CDR2 YYEKEE (reference sequence). J was trimmed by 5 bases and V by 2 bases; bases with no gene match: 5. The CDR3 nucleotides read TGTGCCAGCAGCTTAAGTAGCGGGGGGGTCGAGACCCAGTACTTC. This gives the protein CASSLSSGGVETQYF.

V is TRBV9 and J is TRBJ2-1, with D unresolved. The length of the CDR3 is 12 residues. Trimming stripped 0 bases from V and 9 bases from J, with 7 bases between. Germline CDR1 reads SGDLS; CDR2 reads YYNGEE. The CDR3 DNA is TGTGCCAGCAGCGTAGAGTGGGGTGAGCAGTTCTTC. Translation: CASSVEWGEQFF.

The sample holds a few counts of this clone. This rearrangement joins TRBV21-1 to TRBJ2-5; the table's D call of TRBD2 was not tested on the DNA. TRBV21-1 is tagged as a pseudogene. This CDR3 is built from 15 residues. As DNA, the CDR3 is TGTGCCAGCAGCCCTCGGACTAGCGGGGAGGAGACCCAGTACTTC. Translation: CASSPRTSGEETQYF.

This clone was counted only a few times. The chain links TRBV25-1 to TRBJ2-3; 11 bases match TRBD2. With 5 bases clipped from V and 4 bases from J, the junction kept 8 bases outside the gene matches. The CDR3 is 16 amino acids. Germline V CDR1 and CDR2: MGHDK, SYGVNS. CDR3 sequence reads: CASSPSTSGGSDTQYF. The CDR3, as DNA: TGTGCCAGCAGTCCCTCCACTAGCGGGGGTTCAGATACGCAGTATTTT. Combining the CDR3 with reference TRBV25-1 and TRBJ2-3 gives the whole variable domain EADIYQTPRYLVIGTGKKITLECSQTMGHDKMYWYQQDPGMELHLIHYSYGVNSTEKGDLSSESTVSRIRTEHFPLTLESARPSHTSQYLCASSPSTSGGSDTQYFGPGTRLTVL.